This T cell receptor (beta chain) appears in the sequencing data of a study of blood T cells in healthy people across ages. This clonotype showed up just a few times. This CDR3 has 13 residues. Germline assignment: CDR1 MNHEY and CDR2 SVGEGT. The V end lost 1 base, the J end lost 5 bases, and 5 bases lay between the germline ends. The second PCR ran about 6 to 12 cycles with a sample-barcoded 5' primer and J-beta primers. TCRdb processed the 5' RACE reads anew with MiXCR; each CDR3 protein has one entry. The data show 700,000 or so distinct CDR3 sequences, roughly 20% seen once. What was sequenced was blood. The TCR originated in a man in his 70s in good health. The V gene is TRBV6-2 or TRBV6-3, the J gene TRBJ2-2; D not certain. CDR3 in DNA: TGTGCCAGCAGTTACTTTCGGACCGGGGAGCTGTTTTTT. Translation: CASSYFRTGELFF.